Listed here are 29 T cell receptor beta chains from one sample, sequenced in a study of blood T cells in healthy people across ages. Primers used in a second PCR of about 7 to 12 cycles were a sample-barcoded 5' primer and a J-beta primer mix. TCRdb ran MiXCR on the 5' RACE reads and lists one entry per CDR3 protein. The data contain 700,000 or so distinct CDR3 sequences, 35% to 50% of them singletons. What was sequenced was blood. Receptors originate from a man aged 80 or over in good health.

CDR3 nucleotides: TGTGCCAGCCGAACCCCGGGACCCATTAGCAATCAGCCCCAGCATTTT. It codes for CASRTPGPISNQPQHF. J is TRBJ1-5 and V is TRBV28, with D tentatively TRBD1 (5 bases). This CDR3 has 16 residues. V was clipped by 8 bases and J by 0 bases, with 17 bases between them. CDR1 and CDR2 from the germline V gene are MDHEN and SYDVKM.

This clonotype was seen a few times. The J gene is TRBJ2-7, the V gene TRBV20-1; tentatively, D is TRBD2 (5 bases). Trimming removed 6 bases at V and 7 bases at J, with 19 bases between. Germline V gives CDR1 DFQATT, CDR2 SNEGSKA (reference sequence). The CDR3 sequence is 13 residues long. The CDR3 protein is CSAAGLVPGEQYF. The CDR3 DNA is TGCAGTGCGGCCGGACTGGTTCCGGGGGAGCAGTACTTC.

The chain recombines TRBV14 with TRBJ2-1; D might be TRBD2 (5 bases). Trimming left V 0 bases short and J 15 bases short, with 9 bases between. This CDR3 has 11 residues. Per the germline V gene, CDR1 is SGHDN and CDR2 is FVKESK. CDR3 amino acids: CASSQEVTMFF. The CDR3 DNA reads TGTGCCAGCAGCCAAGAGGTGACTATGTTCTTC.

The chain links TRBV10-3 to TRBJ2-7, with unresolved D. This CDR3 comprises 14 residues. Germline V CDR1 and CDR2: ENHRY, SYGVKD. V shed 3 bases and J shed 12 bases, with 21 bases lying between them. Here the CDR3 reads CAISDRKRSFSWYF. CDR3 bases: TGTGCCATCAGTGACAGGAAGAGAAGCTTTTCATGGTACTTC.

This clonotype was counted only a few times. The CDR3 loop is CASSLDRGTKNEQFF. The DNA for the CDR3 is TGTGCCAGTAGTTTGGACAGGGGAACTAAAAATGAGCAGTTCTTC. The genes are TRBV19 and TRBJ2-1; 9 bases match TRBD1. The V segment lost 5 bases and the J segment 7 bases; nucleotides outside the gene matches: 9. The CDR3 consists of 15 residues. Germline V gene lookup returns CDR1 LNHDA and CDR2 SQIVND (reference sequence). Based on the CDR3 plus reference TRBV19 and TRBJ2-1, the full variable domain is DGGITQSPKYLFRKEGQNVTLSCEQNLNHDAMYWYRQDPGQGLRLIYYSQIVNDFQKGDIAEGYSVSREKKESFPLTVTSAQKNPTAFYLCASSLDRGTKNEQFFGPGTRLTVL.

This clonotype came up a few times. This chain links TRBV7-2 with TRBJ2-4; 7 bases agree with TRBD1. The germline gives CDR1 SGHTA, CDR2 FQGNSA. The CDR3 sequence is 14 residues long. V lost 3 bases, J lost 6 bases, and 5 bases stayed unmatched. CDR3 sequence: CASSLAPGGNIQYF. CDR3 coding DNA: TGTGCCAGCAGCTTGGCCCCAGGGGGAAACATTCAGTACTTC.

This clonotype was observed at least ten times. CDR3 sequence (DNA): TGCGCCAGCAGCCAGGGGACTAGCGGGAGCTATGAGCAGTACTTC. Translating it yields CASSQGTSGSYEQYF. This rearrangement joins TRBV5-1 to TRBJ2-7; 14 nucleotides match TRBD2. V dropped 4 bases and J dropped 7; count of bases not matched to a gene: 7. CDR3 length equals 15 residues. Looked up from germline, CDR1 is SGHRS and CDR2 is YFSETQ.

CDR3 coding DNA: TGTGCCCGCAAGGGGAGGGGCAGCACCGGGGAGCTGTTTTTT. This codes for CARKGRGSTGELFF. The chain has TRBV6-1 and TRBJ2-2; the match to TRBD2 covers 7 bases. V lost 11 bases and J lost 4; bases outside the gene matches: 10. Germline lookup yields CDR1 MNHNS and CDR2 SASEGT. The CDR3 loop spans 14 amino acids.

This clonotype appeared a few times. The rearrangement links TRBV20-1 to TRBJ2-1; TRBD2 might be the D (6 bases). Trimming stripped 7 bases from V and 10 bases from J, with 26 bases between. Germline-derived CDR1 and CDR2 are DFQATT and SNEGSKA (reference sequence). The CDR3 spans 15 residues. The CDR3 sequence: CSVGEAGVGMCEQFF. CDR3 bases: TGCAGTGTAGGGGAGGCCGGCGTCGGAATGTGCGAGCAGTTCTTC.

This clonotype was recorded at least ten times. The chain couples TRBV9 to TRBJ2-1; 10 bases align to TRBD2. CDR3 size: 15 residues. The J segment lost 5 bases and the V segment lost 2 bases, leaving 4 bases of the junction unmatched. Germline loops: CDR1 SGDLS, CDR2 YYNGEE. CDR3 loop: CASSVSSGRDNEQFF. The CDR3 DNA is TGTGCCAGCAGCGTCTCTAGCGGGAGAGACAATGAGCAGTTCTTC.

This clonotype was counted between two and nine times. This chain uses TRBV15 with TRBJ1-2, with D maybe TRBD1 (6 bases). From germline, CDR1 is LNHNV and CDR2 YYDKDF (reference sequence). CDR3 length: 15 amino acids. V gave up 8 bases and J gave up 4 bases, with 20 bases separating them. DNA of the CDR3: TGTGCCACCCATATAGGGGGTAACTCGGGCTATGGCTACACCTTC. Its protein product is CATHIGGNSGYGYTF.

This chain links TRBV5-1 with TRBJ2-2; 8 bases line up with TRBD1. This CDR3 is built from 17 residues. Trimming removed 0 bases from V and 2 bases from J; junction bases left unmatched: 6. Germline V gives CDR1 SGHRS, CDR2 YFSETQ. The CDR3 loop is CASSLDGQGLNTGELFF. The DNA of the CDR3 is TGCGCCAGCAGCTTGGATGGACAGGGTTTAAACACCGGGGAGCTGTTTTTT.

The CDR3 DNA reads TGTGCCAGCACTCCCAATCACCGAGTAGCCGATGAGCAGTTCTTC. Amino acid sequence: CASTPNHRVADEQFF. This chain links TRBV7-2 with TRBJ2-1, with D uncertain. CDR1 SGHTA and CDR2 FQGNSA come from the germline V gene. This CDR3 contains 15 residues. Trimming removed 7 bases at V and 8 bases at J, with 21 bases between.

V gene TRBV20-1 combines with J gene TRBJ2-5; no clear D gene. The V gene's germline CDR1 is DFQATT and CDR2 SNEGSKA (reference sequence). There are 12 residues in the CDR3. The germline V and J ends were trimmed by 2 bases and 3 bases, with 7 bases remaining between them. The CDR3 DNA is TGCAGTGCTAGAAGGACGAAAGAGACCCAGTACTTC. Its protein is CSARRTKETQYF.

The chain couples TRBV10-1 to TRBJ1-1, with D possibly TRBD1 on 5 matching bases. CDR1 WNHNN and CDR2 SYGVQD come from the germline V gene (reference sequence). The CDR3 spans 15 residues. V lost 2 bases and J lost 1, with 11 bases in between. Written as DNA, the CDR3 is TGCGCCAGCAGTGAGAGGGGACGGGGGAACACTGAAGCTTTCTTT. It yields the protein CASSERGRGNTEAFF.

This clonotype was picked up many times. The J gene is TRBJ2-7, the V gene TRBV28, with unresolved D. V shed 9 bases and J shed 2 bases, with 8 bases lying between them. Germline CDR1 is MDHEN and CDR2 is SYDVKM. CDR3 length: 11 amino acids. The CDR3 region has the DNA TGTGCCAGTACTGGTACCTACGAGCAGTACTTC. Amino acid sequence: CASTGTYEQYF.

This sequence joins TRBV7-8 and TRBJ2-4, with D perhaps TRBD1 (7 bases). The DNA matches TRBJ2-7 better at its end, which makes the J call doubtful. The CDR3 has 14 residues. Germline V gene lookup returns CDR1 SGHVS and CDR2 FQNEAQ. The DNA of the CDR3 is TGTGCCAGCAGCTTAGGACAGGGAGGTGCCGAGCAGTACTTC. Translation gives CASSLGQGGAEQYF.

V gene TRBV7-2 combines with J gene TRBJ1-1; D gene unclear. The CDR3 has 14 residues. Deletions cut 5 bases from V and 1 base from J, with 11 bases between. From germline, CDR1 is SGHTA and CDR2 FQGNSA. The chain's CDR3 is CASSTSPGNTEAFF. The CDR3 coding sequence is TGTGCCAGCAGCACTTCACCCGGGAACACTGAAGCTTTCTTT.

The chain has TRBV11-1 and TRBJ2-5, with 8 bases matching TRBD1. V dropped 8 bases and J dropped 7; count of bases not matched to a gene: 18. CDR3 length equals 16 residues. Germline CDR1 reads SGHAT; CDR2 reads FQDESV (reference sequence). CDR3: CASSRGHGQIGGTQYF. The CDR3 DNA is TGTGCCAGCTCCAGGGGGCATGGACAGATTGGAGGGACCCAGTACTTC.

The sample holds a few counts of this clonotype. The chain uses TRBV20-1 and TRBJ1-2; D gene ambiguous. CDR1 is DFQATT and CDR2 is SNEGSKA in the germline V gene (reference sequence). This CDR3 spans 17 amino acids. V lost 3 bases and J lost 6, with 26 bases in between. The CDR3 region has the DNA TGCAGTGCTAGCCCCCGGCTTGGCTTCACAAACCGGGATGGCTACACCTTC. Amino acids: CSASPRLGFTNRDGYTF.

The table lists this clonotype with a few counts. This sequence joins TRBV7-9 and TRBJ2-1; 8 bases align to TRBD2. CDR1 and CDR2 from the germline V gene are SEHNR and FQNEAQ (reference sequence). The CDR3 consists of 16 residues. Trimming at V came to 5 bases and at J to 0 bases, leaving 6 bases not matched to a gene. The CDR3 loop is CASSASGLLSYNEQFF. CDR3 DNA sequence: TGTGCCAGCAGCGCTAGCGGGCTCCTCTCCTACAATGAGCAGTTCTTC. Drawing the rest from reference TRBV7-9 and TRBJ2-1, the complete variable domain is DTGVSQNPRHKITKRGQNVTFRCDPISEHNRLYWYRQTLGQGPEFLTYFQNEAQLEKSRLLSDRFSAERPKGSFSTLEIQRTEQGDSAMYLCASSASGLLSYNEQFFGPGTRLTVL.

The chain recombines TRBV16 with TRBJ1-5; perhaps TRBD1 as D (6 bases). This CDR3 comprises 14 residues. With 4 bases removed from V and 4 bases from J, the gap between germline ends came to 11 bases. The V gene's germline CDR1 is KGHSY and CDR2 FQNENV. The CDR3 region has the DNA TGTGCCAGCAGCCGTCGGGGGGCGAATCAGCCCCAGCATTTT. It is translated as CASSRRGANQPQHF.

This clonotype was recorded at least ten times. The chain couples TRBV18 to TRBJ2-4, with D possibly matching TRBD2 (6 bases). In germline, CDR1 is KGHSH, CDR2 LQKENI. The germline V and J ends were trimmed by 8 bases and 8 bases, with 13 bases remaining between them. CDR3 size: 12 residues. The CDR3 region is CASAPSGDIQYF. CDR3 nucleotide sequence: TGTGCCAGCGCCCCGTCGGGGGACATTCAGTACTTC.

A single count supports this clonotype. J is TRBJ2-7 and V is TRBV18, with D tentatively TRBD1 (5 bases). The CDR3 has 16 residues. CDR1 KGHSH and CDR2 LQKENI come from the germline V gene. The V end was cut by 0 bases, the J end by 3 bases, with 15 bases between. The CDR3 spells CASSPPRVPSDYEQYF. The DNA for the CDR3 is TGTGCCAGCTCACCACCCAGGGTTCCCTCTGACTACGAGCAGTACTTC.

This clonotype showed up just a few times. The genes are TRBV20-1 and TRBJ2-3, with D tentatively TRBD1 (6 bases). The CDR3 covers 14 residues. Trimming shortened V by 0 bases and J by 9 bases, and 16 bases separated the two germline ends. CDR1 is DFQATT and CDR2 is SNEGSKA in the germline V gene (reference sequence). Written as DNA, the CDR3 is TGCAGTGCTAGAGATTCCGCCAGGGGAGACACGCAGTATTTT. It specifies CSARDSARGDTQYF.

This chain joins TRBV3-1 and TRBJ2-6; no clear D gene. This CDR3 has 16 amino acids. Germline values: CDR1 LGHDT, CDR2 YNNKEL (reference sequence). The germline V and J ends were trimmed by 0 bases and 8 bases, with 14 bases remaining between them. CDR3 sequence (DNA): TGTGCCAGCAGCCAAGAAAGCGCCGGTTATTCCAACGTCCTGACTTTC. Its protein is CASSQESAGYSNVLTF.

V is TRBV20-1 and J is TRBJ1-3; D may be TRBD1 (5 bases). Trimming shortened V by 6 bases and J by 0 bases, and 9 bases separated the two germline ends. There are 13 residues in the CDR3. In germline, CDR1 is DFQATT, CDR2 SNEGSKA (reference sequence). DNA for the CDR3: TGCAGTGCACCCCAGGGCTCTGGAAACACCATATATTTT. Amino acids: CSAPQGSGNTIYF.

The chain couples TRBV20-1 to TRBJ2-4; D may correspond to TRBD1 or TRBD2 (5 bases each). Per germline, CDR1 DFQATT and CDR2 SNEGSKA (reference sequence). The CDR3 consists of 18 residues. Trimming cost V 3 bases and J 0 bases, with 21 bases left between them. CDR3 in amino acids: CSASSPGTLGVAKNIQYF. The CDR3 DNA sequence: TGCAGTGCTAGTTCACCCGGGACCCTGGGGGTAGCCAAAAACATTCAGTACTTC.

There are a few counts of this clonotype. The chain recombines TRBV7-2 with TRBJ2-3; 8 bases line up with TRBD2. The germline CDR1 and CDR2 sequences are SGHTA and FQGNSA. Germline trimming cut 5 bases from V and 4 bases from J; bases unmatched to any gene: 5. This CDR3 is built from 14 residues. The CDR3 bases are TGTGCCAGCAGCCCCGGGGGGGGCGCAGATACGCAGTATTTT. This gives the protein CASSPGGGADTQYF.